The 24 T cell receptor beta chains in this list originate from one sample, sequenced in a study of T-cell memory formation after mild COVID-19. TCRdb reanalysed the 5' RACE reads using MiXCR and keeps one entry per CDR3 protein. The data contain fewer than 400,000 distinct CDR3 sequences, 10% to 15% of them singletons. The sample was PBMCs or a T cell subset sorted from them (not recorded which). These receptors came from a man aged 18 to 29 who had mild COVID-19 (a few samples of this study predate the infection). Cell type and time point are not known.

This sequence joins TRBV6-5 and TRBJ1-5, with a weak D call TRBD1 (5 bases). CDR3 length: 16 residues. Trimming left V 6 bases short and J 4 bases short, with 19 bases between. Looked up from germline, CDR1 is MNHEY and CDR2 is SVGAGI. CDR3 protein: CASRTVGQGGNQPQHF. In nucleotides, the CDR3 is TGTGCCAGCAGGACGGTCGGGCAGGGAGGGAATCAGCCCCAGCATTTT.

The chain employs TRBV20-1 and TRBJ2-4, with D possibly being TRBD2 (5 bases). The germline V gene has CDR1 DFQATT and CDR2 SNEGSKA (reference sequence). V lost 7 bases, J lost 3 bases, and 16 bases lay in between. The CDR3 consists of 14 residues. The CDR3 region is CSVPNNRDKNIQYF. Written as DNA, the CDR3 is TGCAGTGTTCCGAACAACCGGGACAAAAACATTCAGTACTTC.

This chain uses TRBV6-5 with TRBJ1-2; D gene unclear. Trimming stripped 1 base from V and 4 bases from J, with 7 bases between. The CDR3 is 13 residues long. CDR1 and CDR2 from the germline V gene are MNHEY and SVGAGI. CDR3 amino acids: CASSYWASYGYTF. CDR3 DNA: TGTGCCAGCAGTTACTGGGCCTCCTATGGCTACACCTTC.

This clonotype was seen only a few times. J is TRBJ1-4 and V is TRBV15; possible D gene TRBD1, 6 bases. V lost 5 bases and J 8 bases, leaving 12 bases between the germline ends. Germline CDR1 reads LNHNV; CDR2 reads YYDKDF (reference sequence). The length of the CDR3 is 13 residues. The CDR3 DNA reads TGTGCCACCAGCCCGAGCAGGGGAGAAAAACTGTTTTTT. Translating gives CATSPSRGEKLFF.

The chain employs TRBV29-1 and TRBJ1-2; weak D call: TRBD1 (5 bases). With 8 bases removed from V and 1 base from J, the gap between germline ends came to 14 bases. This CDR3 is 13 amino acids long. Germline loops: CDR1 SQVTM, CDR2 ANQGSEA. The CDR3 DNA reads as TGCAGCATTTCCTCGGGGGTTAACTATGGCTACACCTTC. This translates into CSISSGVNYGYTF.

This clonotype was recorded a few times. This chain uses TRBV11-2 with TRBJ2-5; 8 bases are a match to TRBD2. J gave up 5 bases and V 5 bases, and 10 bases lay outside the gene matches. CDR1 is SGHAT and CDR2 is FQNNGV in the germline V gene. This CDR3 spans 15 amino acids. The CDR3 DNA reads as TGTGCCAGCAGCCCCAATAGCGGGGTGGGGGAGACCCAGTACTTC. It translates to CASSPNSGVGETQYF.

The chain combines TRBV30 with TRBJ2-7; tentatively, D is TRBD2 (6 bases). V was pared by 1 base and J by 1 base, with 11 bases between. Germline V gene lookup returns CDR1 GTSNPN and CDR2 SVGIG (reference sequence). CDR3 length: 14 amino acids. The chain's CDR3 is CAWSELRGSYEQYF. In DNA, the CDR3 is TGTGCCTGGAGTGAGCTCCGGGGGTCCTACGAGCAGTACTTC.

This chain connects TRBV6-1 to TRBJ1-5; D is perhaps TRBD1 (6 bases). This CDR3 is 14 amino acids long. The germline V gene encodes CDR1 MNHNS and CDR2 SASEGT. The V and J ends lost 4 bases and 0 bases respectively, with 7 bases between them. The chain's CDR3 is CASSATGSNQPQHF. The CDR3 bases are TGTGCCAGCAGTGCGACAGGTAGCAATCAGCCCCAGCATTTT.

The chain links TRBV28 to TRBJ2-5; 10 bases line up with TRBD1. Germline V gene lookup returns CDR1 MDHEN and CDR2 SYDVKM. J lost 5 bases, V lost 4 bases, and 7 bases had no gene match. The CDR3 extends over 15 amino acids. CDR3 in amino acids: CASSSRQGASETQYF. CDR3 DNA: TGTGCCAGCAGTTCCAGACAGGGGGCGAGTGAGACCCAGTACTTC.

The chain carries TRBV4-3 and TRBJ2-2; 7 bases match TRBD2. Trimming at V came to 1 base and at J to 4 bases, leaving 6 bases not matched to a gene. Germline loops: CDR1 LGHNA, CDR2 YSLEER. There are 16 residues in the CDR3. The CDR3 sequence: CASSQVGWGGTGELFF. CDR3 nucleotides: TGCGCCAGCAGCCAAGTCGGTTGGGGGGGCACCGGGGAGCTGTTTTTT.

The rearrangement uses TRBV2 and TRBJ2-7; D is possibly TRBD1 (5 bases). Between the trimmed V and J ends, which lost 8 bases and 5 bases, there was a span of 13 bases. The CDR3 runs 12 residues. Germline V gives CDR1 SNHLY, CDR2 FYNNEI. CDR3 sequence reads: CASVFQGNEQYV. The CDR3 DNA is TGTGCCAGCGTCTTTCAGGGCAACGAGCAGTACGTC.

This clonotype came up a few times. The gene calls are TRBV20-1 and TRBJ1-5; D is unresolved. The V end was cut by 3 bases, the J end by 5 bases, with 14 bases between. In germline, CDR1 is DFQATT, CDR2 SNEGSKA (reference sequence). This CDR3 has 14 residues. CDR3 bases: TGCAGTGCTAGGGAAGGGTTTATTGATCAGCCCCAGCATTTT. Its protein product is CSAREGFIDQPQHF.

There are a few counts of this clonotype. This sequence joins TRBV6-5 and TRBJ2-1, with 7 bases lining up with TRBD2. V gave up 7 bases and J gave up 4 bases; unmatched junction bases: 13. This CDR3 contains 16 residues. Germline loops: CDR1 MNHEY, CDR2 SVGAGI. The CDR3 sequence: CASTSKVRGKYNEQFF. For the CDR3, the DNA is TGTGCCAGCACCTCCAAAGTGCGGGGGAAGTACAATGAGCAGTTCTTC.

In its sample, this clonotype was seen a few times. The genes are TRBV6-2 or TRBV6-3 and TRBJ2-3; D is ambiguous. There are 13 residues in the CDR3. Trimming pared 0 bases from V and 4 bases from J, leaving 5 bases between. CDR1 is MNHEY, CDR2 SVGEGT, per germline. The CDR3 region has the DNA TGTGCCAGCAGTTACTCGGAACCAGATACGCAGTATTTT. It encodes CASSYSEPDTQYF.

The V gene is TRBV6-6, the J gene TRBJ2-3; D uncertain. The CDR3 totals 12 residues. Trimming stripped 5 bases from V and 8 bases from J, with 11 bases between. The germline gives CDR1 MNHNY, CDR2 SVGAGI (reference sequence). CDR3 sequence: CASSINTATQYF. In DNA form, the CDR3 reads TGTGCCAGCAGTATAAATACGGCTACGCAGTATTTT.

This clonotype was recorded once. This rearrangement joins TRBV25-1 to TRBJ2-5; D gene unclear. CDR3 size: 13 residues. Trimming pared 8 bases from V and 0 bases from J, leaving 10 bases between. CDR1 and CDR2 (germline): MGHDK, SYGVNS. The chain's CDR3 is CASGVGYQETQYF. The CDR3 DNA sequence: TGTGCCAGCGGTGTGGGGTACCAAGAGACCCAGTACTTC.

This chain links TRBV11-2 with TRBJ2-7; the match to TRBD1 covers 7 bases. After removal of 6 bases from V and 5 bases from J, the junction contained 7 bases not matched to a gene. The germline gives CDR1 SGHAT, CDR2 FQNNGV. The CDR3 covers 13 residues. CDR3 region: CASRVTGAHEQYV. The CDR3 nucleotides are TGTGCCAGCAGAGTTACAGGGGCGCACGAGCAGTACGTC.

The chain recombines TRBV5-1 with TRBJ2-1; no clear D. This CDR3 has 15 amino acids. The germline V and J ends were trimmed by 3 bases and 5 bases, with 15 bases remaining between them. Germline V gene lookup returns CDR1 SGHRS and CDR2 YFSETQ. Here the CDR3 DNA reads TGCGCCAGCAGCTCCGGGCCGCCTAGGGACAATGAGCAGTTCTTC. Its translation: CASSSGPPRDNEQFF.

The V gene is TRBV12-5, the J gene TRBJ2-3; TRBD2 might be the D (5 bases). Per the germline V gene, CDR1 is LGHNT and CDR2 is FRNRAP. The V end lost 1 base, the J end lost 4 bases, and 9 bases lay between the germline ends. The CDR3 consists of 14 residues. The CDR3 sequence is CASGLGSEADTQYF. CDR3 sequence (DNA): TGTGCTAGTGGTTTGGGTAGCGAGGCAGATACGCAGTATTTT.

The chain uses TRBV20-1 and TRBJ2-5, with D tentatively TRBD2 (6 bases). Trimming took 3 bases from V and 4 from J, leaving 9 bases between them. Germline V gene sequence: CDR1 DFQATT, CDR2 SNEGSKA (reference sequence). This CDR3 is built from 12 residues. This chain's CDR3 is CSARSGGETQYF. The CDR3 DNA reads TGCAGTGCTAGGTCCGGGGGAGAGACCCAGTACTTC.

V is TRBV6-2 or TRBV6-3 and J is TRBJ2-7; D is unclear. The CDR3 covers 14 residues. V was shortened by 2 bases and J by 4 bases, with 12 bases between the two germline ends. Per the germline V gene, CDR1 is MNHEY and CDR2 is SVGEGT. CDR3 nucleotide sequence: TGTGCCAGCAGTTACATCCCCAGAATATACGAGCAGTACTTC. Residues: CASSYIPRIYEQYF.

The J gene is TRBJ2-1, the V gene TRBV6-6, with D possibly matching TRBD2 (5 bases). This CDR3 is built from 16 residues. Germline CDR1 is MNHNY and CDR2 is SVGAGI (reference sequence). Trimming took 7 bases from V and 9 from J, leaving 25 bases between them. CDR3 bases: TGTGCCAGCATCCGCGGACTCCTATCGGAGATGGGTGAGCAGTTCTTC. It specifies CASIRGLLSEMGEQFF.

There are many counts of this clonotype. The J gene is TRBJ2-5, the V gene TRBV12-3 or TRBV12-4; 7 positions agree with TRBD2. The CDR3 spans 16 residues. With 3 bases clipped from V and 1 base from J, the junction kept 8 bases outside the gene matches. CDR3 protein: CASSLSASGFQETQYF. The CDR3 DNA reads TGTGCCAGCAGTTTGTCGGCTAGCGGCTTCCAAGAGACCCAGTACTTC.

The chain links TRBV5-1 to TRBJ2-2; TRBD2 matches at 11 bases. Germline lookup yields CDR1 SGHRS and CDR2 YFSETQ. Unmatched junction bases numbered 6, after V lost 4 bases and J lost 4 bases. The CDR3 has 16 residues. CDR3 in DNA: TGCGCCAGCAGCCCACTAGCGGGGGACTTCACCGGGGAGCTGTTTTTT. Translating gives CASSPLAGDFTGELFF.